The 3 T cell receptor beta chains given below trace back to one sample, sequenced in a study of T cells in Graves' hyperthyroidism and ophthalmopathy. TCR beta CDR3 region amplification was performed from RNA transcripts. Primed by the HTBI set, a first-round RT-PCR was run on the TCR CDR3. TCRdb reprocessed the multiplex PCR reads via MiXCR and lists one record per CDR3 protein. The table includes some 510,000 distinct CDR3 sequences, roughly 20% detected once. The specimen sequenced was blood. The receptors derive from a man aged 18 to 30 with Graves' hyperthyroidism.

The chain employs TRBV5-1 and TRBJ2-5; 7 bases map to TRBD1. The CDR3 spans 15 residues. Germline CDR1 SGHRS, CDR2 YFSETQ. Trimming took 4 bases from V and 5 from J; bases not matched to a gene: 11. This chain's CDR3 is CASSPIVGGEETQYF. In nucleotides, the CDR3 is TGCGCCAGCAGCCCTATAGTAGGGGGCGAGGAGACCCAGTACTTC.

In DNA, the CDR3 is TGCAGTGCTAGAGATCCCGGGAGCGCGATTTATCAGCCCCAGCATTTT. As protein: CSARDPGSAIYQPQHF. J is TRBJ1-5 and V is TRBV20-1, with D hard to call. Germline V gene data show CDR1 as DFQATT and CDR2 as SNEGSKA (reference sequence). The CDR3 contains 16 residues. V dropped 0 bases and J dropped 5 bases, with 17 bases sitting between them.

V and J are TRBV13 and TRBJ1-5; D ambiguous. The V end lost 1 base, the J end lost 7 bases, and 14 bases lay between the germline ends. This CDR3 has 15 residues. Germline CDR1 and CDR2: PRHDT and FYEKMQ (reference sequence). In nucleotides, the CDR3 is TGTGCCAGCAGCTTAGTCCGGAGTGAAGGGCAGCCCCAGCATTTT. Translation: CASSLVRSEGQPQHF.